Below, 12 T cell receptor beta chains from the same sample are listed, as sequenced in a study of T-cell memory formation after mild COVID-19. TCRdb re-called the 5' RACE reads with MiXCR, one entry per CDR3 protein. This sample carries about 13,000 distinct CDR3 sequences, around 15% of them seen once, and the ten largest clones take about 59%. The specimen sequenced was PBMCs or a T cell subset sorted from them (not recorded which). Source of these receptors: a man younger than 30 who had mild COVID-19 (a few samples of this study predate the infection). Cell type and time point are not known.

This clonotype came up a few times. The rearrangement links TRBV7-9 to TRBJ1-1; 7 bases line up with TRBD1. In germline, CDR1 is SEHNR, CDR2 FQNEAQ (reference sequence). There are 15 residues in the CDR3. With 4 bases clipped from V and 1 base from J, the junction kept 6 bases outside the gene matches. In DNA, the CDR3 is TGTGCCAGCAGCTCCCGACAGGGAACGAACACTGAAGCTTTCTTT. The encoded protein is CASSSRQGTNTEAFF.

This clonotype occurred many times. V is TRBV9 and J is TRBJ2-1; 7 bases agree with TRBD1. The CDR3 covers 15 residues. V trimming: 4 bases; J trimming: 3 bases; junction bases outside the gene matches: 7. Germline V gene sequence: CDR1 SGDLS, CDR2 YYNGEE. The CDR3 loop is CASSQGERLYNEQFF. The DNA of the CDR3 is TGTGCCAGCAGCCAGGGGGAACGGCTCTACAATGAGCAGTTCTTC.

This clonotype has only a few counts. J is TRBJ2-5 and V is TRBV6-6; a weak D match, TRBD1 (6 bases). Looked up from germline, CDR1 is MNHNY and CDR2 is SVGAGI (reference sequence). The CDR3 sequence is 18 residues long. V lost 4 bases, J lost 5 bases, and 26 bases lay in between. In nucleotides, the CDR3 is TGTGCCAGCAGTTCCGAGGGTGATCAGGGGCCCAGGCAGGAGACCCAGTACTTC. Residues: CASSSEGDQGPRQETQYF.

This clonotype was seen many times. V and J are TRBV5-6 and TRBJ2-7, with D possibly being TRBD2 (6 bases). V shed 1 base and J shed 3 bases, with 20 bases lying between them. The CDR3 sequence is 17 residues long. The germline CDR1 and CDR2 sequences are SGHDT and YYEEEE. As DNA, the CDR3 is TGTGCCAGCAGCTTGCAACGACATCGGGGACTGAACTACGAGCAGTACTTC. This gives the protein CASSLQRHRGLNYEQYF. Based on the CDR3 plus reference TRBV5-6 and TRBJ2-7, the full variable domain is DAGVTQSPTHLIKTRGQQVTLRCSPKSGHDTVSWYQQALGQGPQFIFQYYEEEERQRGNFPDRFSGHQFPNYSSELNVNALLLGDSALYLCASSLQRHRGLNYEQYFGPGTRLTVT.

The CDR3: CASSRNTGELFF. The CDR3 DNA sequence: TGCGCCAGCAGCCGGAACACCGGGGAGCTGTTTTTT. The chain couples TRBV4-1 to TRBJ2-2; D is ambiguous. The CDR3 consists of 12 residues. The V gene's germline CDR1 is MGHRA and CDR2 YSYEKL. Trimming shortened V by 4 bases and J by 1 base, and 1 base separated the two germline ends.

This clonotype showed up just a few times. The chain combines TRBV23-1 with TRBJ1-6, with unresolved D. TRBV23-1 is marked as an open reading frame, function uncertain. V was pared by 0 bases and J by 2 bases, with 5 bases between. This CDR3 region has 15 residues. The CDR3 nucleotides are TGCGCCAGCAGTCAATCACTCCCCTATAATTCACCCCTCCACTTT. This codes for CASSQSLPYNSPLHF.

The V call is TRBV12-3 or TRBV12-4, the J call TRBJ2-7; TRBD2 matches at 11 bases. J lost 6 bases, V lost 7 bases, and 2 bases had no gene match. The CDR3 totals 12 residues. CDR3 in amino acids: CASTGLAGEQYF. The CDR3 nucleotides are TGTGCCAGCACAGGACTAGCGGGCGAGCAGTACTTC.

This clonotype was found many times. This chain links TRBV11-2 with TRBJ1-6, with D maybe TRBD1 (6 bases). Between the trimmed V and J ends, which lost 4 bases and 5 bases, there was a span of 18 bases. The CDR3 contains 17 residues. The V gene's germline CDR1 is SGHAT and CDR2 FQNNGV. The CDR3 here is CASSSRGGASDNSPLHF. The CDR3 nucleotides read TGTGCCAGCAGCTCGAGAGGGGGGGCCTCAGATAATTCACCCCTCCACTTT.

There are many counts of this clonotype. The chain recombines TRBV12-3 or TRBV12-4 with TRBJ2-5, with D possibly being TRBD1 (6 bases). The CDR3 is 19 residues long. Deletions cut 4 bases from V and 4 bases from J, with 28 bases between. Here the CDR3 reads CASSYRALVVGWGRETQYF. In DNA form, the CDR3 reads TGTGCCAGCAGTTATCGGGCGCTTGTGGTGGGGTGGGGGCGAGAGACCCAGTACTTC.

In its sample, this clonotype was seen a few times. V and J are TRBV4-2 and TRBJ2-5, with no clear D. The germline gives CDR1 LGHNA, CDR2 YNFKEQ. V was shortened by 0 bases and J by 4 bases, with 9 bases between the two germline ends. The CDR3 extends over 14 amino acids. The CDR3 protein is CASSQEEVRETQYF. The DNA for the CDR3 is TGTGCCAGCAGCCAAGAGGAAGTGCGAGAGACCCAGTACTTC.

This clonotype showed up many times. The CDR3 DNA follows: TGCAGTGTCCTCCCCTCGGACGACGCCAAAAACATTCAGTACTTC. It specifies CSVLPSDDAKNIQYF. The V gene is TRBV20-1, the J gene TRBJ2-4; D is ambiguous. The length of the CDR3 is 15 residues. Germline V gene sequence: CDR1 DFQATT, CDR2 SNEGSKA (reference sequence). Trimming left V 7 bases short and J 1 base short, with 17 bases between.

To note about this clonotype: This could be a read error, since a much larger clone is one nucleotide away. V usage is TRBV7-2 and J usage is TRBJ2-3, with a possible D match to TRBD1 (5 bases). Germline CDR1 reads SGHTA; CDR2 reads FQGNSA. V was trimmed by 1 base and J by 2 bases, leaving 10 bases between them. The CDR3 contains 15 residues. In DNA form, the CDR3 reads TGTGCCAGCAGCTTAGGGGGCGTCCCCACAGATACGCAGTATTTT. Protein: CASSLGGVPTDTQYF.